The T cell receptor beta chain under discussion was sequenced for a study of T-cell reconstitution after alpha-beta-depleted transplantation in children (dated by TCRdb to the mid-2010s). For context, the study as a whole: T-cell immune reconstitution after TCRalphabeta/CD19-depleted allogeneic hematopoietic cell transplantation in children was quantitatively tracked in the study by means of TCR repertoire profiling.

This clonotype appeared many times. Its antigen remains undetermined. The sample holds no much larger clone one base away, and base qualities are not on file. Preparation of the library involved PCR. Sequencing used an Illumina HiSeq 2500. To normalize quantification of the TCRbeta repertoire, the TCR libraries were built with molecular barcoding that relied on unique molecular identifiers. TCRdb trimmed the raw reads at Q25, called clones with MiXCR and kept productive beta chains. Rows merge per CDR3 protein into single entries with the most common DNA and genes. For this sample there are around 410,000 distinct CDR3 sequences; around 9.9% appear just once. Approximately 5% of the sample is held by the ten biggest clonotypes. The CDR3 covers 16 residues, taking in both the cysteine and the phenylalanine. Just CDR3 DNA is preserved here, 48 bases in frame from base 1. V loses 2 bases of germline sequence and J loses 7 bases, and the interval between the two ends is 17 bases. The germline V gene encodes CDR1 MNHEY and CDR2 SMNVEV (reference sequence).

The source was PBMCs from the stem cell graft donor, collected from the stem cell graft. The V and J segments used are TRBV27 and TRBJ2-2, and TRBD2 may be the D gene, going by 6 matching bases. The clonotype originates from a human donor who donated a stem cell graft to a child with acute myeloid leukemia. Read as DNA, the sequence is TGTGCCAGCAGTTTAAGAAGCGGGCCCTGGGGCGGGGAGCTGTTTTTT. It translates as CASSLRSGPWGGELFF.